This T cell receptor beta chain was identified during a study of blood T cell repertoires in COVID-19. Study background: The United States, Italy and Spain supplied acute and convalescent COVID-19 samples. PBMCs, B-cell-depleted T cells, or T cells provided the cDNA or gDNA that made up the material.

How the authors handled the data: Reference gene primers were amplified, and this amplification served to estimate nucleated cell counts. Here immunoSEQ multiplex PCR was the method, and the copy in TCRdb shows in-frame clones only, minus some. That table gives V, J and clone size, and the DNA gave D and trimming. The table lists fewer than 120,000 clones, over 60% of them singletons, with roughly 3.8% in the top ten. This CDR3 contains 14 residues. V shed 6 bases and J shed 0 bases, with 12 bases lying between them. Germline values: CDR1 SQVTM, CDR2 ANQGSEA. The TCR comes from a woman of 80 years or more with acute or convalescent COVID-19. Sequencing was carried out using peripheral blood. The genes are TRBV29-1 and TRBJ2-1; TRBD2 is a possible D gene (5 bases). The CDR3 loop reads CSVITGFSYNEQFF. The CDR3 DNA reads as TGCAGCGTCATTACGGGGTTCTCCTACAATGAGCAGTTCTTC.